The clone carrying this T cell receptor (beta chain) appeared a few times. Its antigen is undetermined. The data stem from a study of early T cells in non-severe SARS-CoV-2 infection. Overall study results and limits: Comparison of clonotypes with VDJdb favored anti-spike CD8 responses while missing private and CD4 specificities.

A single record per CDR3 protein comes from TCRdb applying MiXCR to the 5' RACE reads. The repertoire holds about 64,000 distinct CDR3 sequences, with roughly a fifth as singletons. CDR1 and CDR2 (germline): SEHNR, FQNEAQ (reference sequence). CDR3 length equals 13 residues. The ends lost 5 bases at V and 4 bases at J; junction bases unmatched: 4. The chain joins TRBV7-9 to TRBJ1-1, with TRBD1 matching over 7 bases. The sequence came from an adult who was a healthcare worker with PCR-confirmed SARS-CoV-2 infection or an uninfected control (not recorded which). The input for sequencing was whole blood, taken at baseline. This chain's CDR3 is CASSRQGGTEAFF. The CDR3 DNA sequence: TGTGCCAGCAGCCGTCAGGGGGGCACTGAAGCTTTCTTT.